The entry that follows covers one T cell receptor beta chain sequence. Method: immunoSEQ multiplex PCR; TCRdb's copy keeps in-frame clones and lacks some. The table lists over 65,000 clones, over 75% of them singletons. This specimen comes from a study of OX40 agonist ivuxolimab in advanced cancers. V was shortened by 6 bases and J by 8 bases, with 17 bases between the two germline ends. Per the germline V gene, CDR1 is KGHSH and CDR2 is LQKENI. The CDR3 has 14 residues. The sample consisted of CD4+ or CD8+ T cells sorted from blood, taken in a trial of the OX40 agonist ivuxolimab. J is TRBJ2-1 and V is TRBV18; a possible D gene is TRBD2 (6 bases). This clonotype originated in an adult with an advanced solid tumor such as melanoma, head and neck, liver or kidney cancer. CDR3 nucleotide sequence: TGTGCCAGCTCCCAAAGTCGACTAGTCGATGAGCAGTTCTTC. It specifies CASSQSRLVDEQFF.